The T cell receptor (beta chain) under discussion was sequenced for a study of T cells in localized non-small cell lung cancer. The CDR3 totals 15 residues. V gave up 5 bases and J gave up 8 bases, with 16 bases separating them. Germline CDR1 and CDR2: LNHDA and SQIVND (reference sequence). A note on this clone: Its antigen is still unknown.

TCRdb's table, derived via immunoSEQ multiplex PCR, lists solely in-frame clones and lacks some. The sample includes about 3,500 clones, roughly 42% of them seen just once. The study's findings and limits: The study linked higher blood T cell density to longer overall survival. Clonality of T cells reached its maximum in uninvolved adjacent lung, surpassing tumor.

This sequence joins TRBV19 and TRBJ1-6; a possible D gene is TRBD1 (6 bases). The source of this sequence is a male donor older than 55 with stage I lung adenocarcinoma. The sample was lung tumor tissue, taken before any cancer treatment. CDR3 nucleotide sequence: TGTGCCAGTAGTTTATCGGGACACGGAGATTCACCCCTCCACTTT. Its protein product is CASSLSGHGDSPLHF.